This T cell receptor beta chain was sequenced in a study of OX40 agonist ivuxolimab in advanced cancers. With respect to the entire study: Ivuxolimab was a fully human IgG2 agonistic monoclonal antibody targeting the costimulatory receptor OX40 (CD134). The dose-escalation cohort was roughly 87% male with a mean age of approximately 60 years, ranging from roughly 20 to 85. Three dose-escalation patients achieved partial responses, one with hepatocellular carcinoma and two with cutaneous melanoma. The paper describes the monotherapy dose-escalation part (N = 52 patients) of the phase I trial of ivuxolimab. Prior anti-PD-1, anti-PD-L1 or anti-CTLA-4 therapy was permitted, and approximately 42% of dose-escalation patients had received checkpoint inhibitors. Intravenous ivuxolimab was administered to patients every 2 weeks at six dose levels: 0.01, 0.1, 0.3, 1.5, 3 and 10 mg/kg. Of the approximately 50 dose-escalation patients, hepatocellular carcinoma was present in around 19, melanoma in about 15, renal cell carcinoma in 9 and head and neck cancer in 9. The purpose of peripheral TCRbeta sequencing was to test whether ivuxolimab changed TCR sequence diversity and led to clonal T-cell expansion.

Genomic DNA was isolated from the sorted cells so that the TCRbeta CDR3 region could be sequenced. The immunoSEQ Assay was used to sequence the TCRbeta CDR3 regions. Here the immuneACCESS table is served through TCRdb, limited to in-frame sequences with V and J called. Missing clones are a known gap in these copies; in checked studies unresolved V genes cover under half, and the rest lacks a known reason. The sample has tens of thousands of clones on record, about 80% of them singletons. The leading ten clones occupy around 0.7% of the sample. Patients with autoimmune disease history or receiving systemic immunosuppression were excluded from the trial. Peripheral blood for TCR sequencing was collected from all dose cohorts at baseline, on cycle 4 day 1, and on cycle 7 day 1. The samples were taken from a phase I, first-in-human, multicenter, open-label dose-escalation trial of ivuxolimab. The trial enrolled adults with locally advanced or metastatic head and neck squamous cell, hepatocellular, melanoma or renal cell carcinoma. Before TCR sequencing, CD4+ T cells and CD8+ T cells from peripheral blood were sorted into separate populations.

What the study reported, not specific to this receptor: Low levels of normalized T-cell clonal expansion were also seen in some patients who did not respond. Clonal expansion of both CD4+ and CD8+ blood T cells was observed from baseline to week 6 at doses 0.1 to 3.0 mg/kg. The antigen specificity of the peripheral T cells that underwent clonal expansion was not determined. After ivuxolimab, more expanded clones were found on average in CD8+ T cells than in CD4+ T cells. Partial responders in the 0.1-3.0 mg/kg groups had among the lowest normalized peripheral clonal expansion, especially among CD8+ T cells.

In the germline V gene, CDR1 corresponds to KGHSH and CDR2 to LQKENI. The CDR3 starts with the cysteine, ends with the phenylalanine, and has 14 residues. The retained sequence is limited to the CDR3, 42 bases, with the frame set at the first base. A distance of 11 bases separates the germline ends of V and J, which lose 3 bases and 4 bases respectively. In the case of this clone: Its antigen is currently not known. No clone much larger than this one lies a single base away; base qualities are absent.

The clonotype comes from an adult with an advanced solid tumor such as melanoma, head and neck, liver or kidney cancer. The sequences come from CD4+ or CD8+ T cells sorted from blood, collected in a trial of the OX40 agonist ivuxolimab. The chain is assembled from TRBV18 and TRBJ2-3, with the D gene not clear enough to name. The CDR3 region has the sequence CASSPLRSADTQYF. At the DNA level, the sequence is TGTGCCAGCTCACCGTTACGGAGTGCAGATACGCAGTATTTT.